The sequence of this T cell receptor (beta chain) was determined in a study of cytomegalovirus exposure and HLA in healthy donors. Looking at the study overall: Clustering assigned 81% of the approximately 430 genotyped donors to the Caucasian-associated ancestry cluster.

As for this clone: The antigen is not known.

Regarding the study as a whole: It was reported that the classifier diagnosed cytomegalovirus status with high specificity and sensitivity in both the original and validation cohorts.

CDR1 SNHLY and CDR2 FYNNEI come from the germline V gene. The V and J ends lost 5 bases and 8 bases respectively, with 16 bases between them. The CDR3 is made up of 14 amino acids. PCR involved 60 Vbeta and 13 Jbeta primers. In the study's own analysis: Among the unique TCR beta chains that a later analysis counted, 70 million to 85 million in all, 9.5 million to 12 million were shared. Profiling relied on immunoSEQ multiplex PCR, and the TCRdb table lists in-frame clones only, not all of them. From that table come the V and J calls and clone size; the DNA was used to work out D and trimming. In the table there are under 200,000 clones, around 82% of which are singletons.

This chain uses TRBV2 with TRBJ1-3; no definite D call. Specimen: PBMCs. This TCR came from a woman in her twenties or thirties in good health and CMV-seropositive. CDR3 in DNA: TGTGCCAGCAGTCGCCTTCTAGTCCCTTACACCATATATTTT. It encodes CASSRLLVPYTIYF.